This T cell receptor (beta chain) was identified in a study of Tregs in tolerant kidney transplant recipients. General study points: Nucleotide sequences could not be compared across some patients' samples due to primer changes. This study did not directly address biological reproducibility. Tregs expanded with activated donor B cells seemed most donor-specific.

Profiling relied on immunoSEQ multiplex PCR, and the TCRdb table lists in-frame clones only, not all of them. This sample carries some 66,000 clones, roughly 89% of them seen once, and the ten largest clones take approximately 10%. As concerns this clone: No antigen is known for it.

Unstimulated Tregs (CD4+CD25+CD127-) and CD4+CD25- non-Tregs were sorted from PBMCs. Trimming at V came to 4 bases and at J to 3 bases, leaving 2 bases not matched to a gene. The germline gives CDR1 PRHDT, CDR2 FYEKMQ (reference sequence). CDR3 length: 13 residues. The source is a human donor who received a combined kidney and bone marrow transplant. The sample in question was CD8+ T cells from blood, obtained before the transplant. The chain uses TRBV13 and TRBJ2-7; the match to TRBD1 covers 8 bases. The CDR3 region has the DNA TGTGCCAGCAGCTGGGGACAGGACTACGAGCAGTACTTC. It translates to CASSWGQDYEQYF.